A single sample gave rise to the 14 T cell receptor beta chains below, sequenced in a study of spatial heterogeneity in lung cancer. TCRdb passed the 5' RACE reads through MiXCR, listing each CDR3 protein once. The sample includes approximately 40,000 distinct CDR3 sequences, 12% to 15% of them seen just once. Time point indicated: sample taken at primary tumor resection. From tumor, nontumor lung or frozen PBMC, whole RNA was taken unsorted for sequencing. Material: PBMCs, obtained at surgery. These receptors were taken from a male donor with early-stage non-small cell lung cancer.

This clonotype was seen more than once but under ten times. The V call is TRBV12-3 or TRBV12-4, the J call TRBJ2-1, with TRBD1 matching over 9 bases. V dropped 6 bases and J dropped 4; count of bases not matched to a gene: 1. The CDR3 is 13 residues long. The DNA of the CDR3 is TGTGCCAGCAGGACAGGGGGGTACAATGAGCAGTTCTTC. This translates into CASRTGGYNEQFF.

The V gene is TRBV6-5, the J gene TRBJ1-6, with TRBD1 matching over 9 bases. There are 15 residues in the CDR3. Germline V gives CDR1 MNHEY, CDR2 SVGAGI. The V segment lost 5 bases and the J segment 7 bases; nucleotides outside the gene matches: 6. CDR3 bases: TGTGCCAGCAGTACAGGGGGCCGGAGAAATTCACCCCTCCACTTT. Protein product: CASSTGGRRNSPLHF.

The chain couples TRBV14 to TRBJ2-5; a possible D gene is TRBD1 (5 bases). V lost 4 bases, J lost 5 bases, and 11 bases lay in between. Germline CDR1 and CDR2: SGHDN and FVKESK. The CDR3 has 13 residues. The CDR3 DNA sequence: TGTGCCAGCAGCCGGGGCCAGCTGGAGACCCAGTACTTC. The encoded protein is CASSRGQLETQYF.

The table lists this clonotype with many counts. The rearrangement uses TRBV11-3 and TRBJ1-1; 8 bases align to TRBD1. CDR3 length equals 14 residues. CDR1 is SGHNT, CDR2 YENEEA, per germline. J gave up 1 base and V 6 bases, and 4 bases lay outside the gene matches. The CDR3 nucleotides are TGTGCCAGCAGTAAGGGACAGGAGAACACTGAAGCTTTCTTT. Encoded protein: CASSKGQENTEAFF.

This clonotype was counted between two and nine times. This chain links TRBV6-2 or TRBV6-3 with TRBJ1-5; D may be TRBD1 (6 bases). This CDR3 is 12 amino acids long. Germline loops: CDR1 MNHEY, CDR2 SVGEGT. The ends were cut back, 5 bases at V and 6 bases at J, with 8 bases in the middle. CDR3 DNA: TGTGCCAGCAGTAACAGGGTTCAGCCCCAGCATTTT. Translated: CASSNRVQPQHF.

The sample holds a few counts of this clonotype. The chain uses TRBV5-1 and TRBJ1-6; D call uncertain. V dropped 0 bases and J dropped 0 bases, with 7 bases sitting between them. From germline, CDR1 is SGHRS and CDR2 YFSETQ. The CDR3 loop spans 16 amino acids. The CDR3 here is CASSLEESSYNSPLHF. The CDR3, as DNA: TGCGCCAGCAGCTTGGAAGAAAGCTCCTATAATTCACCCCTCCACTTT.

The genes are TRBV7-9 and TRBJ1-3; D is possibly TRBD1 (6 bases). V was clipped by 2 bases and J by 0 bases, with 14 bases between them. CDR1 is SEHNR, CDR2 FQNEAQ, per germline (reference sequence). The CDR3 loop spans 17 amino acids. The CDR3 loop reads CASSLTTGRPSGNTIYF. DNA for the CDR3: TGTGCCAGCAGCTTAACGACAGGCCGGCCCTCTGGAAACACCATATATTTT.

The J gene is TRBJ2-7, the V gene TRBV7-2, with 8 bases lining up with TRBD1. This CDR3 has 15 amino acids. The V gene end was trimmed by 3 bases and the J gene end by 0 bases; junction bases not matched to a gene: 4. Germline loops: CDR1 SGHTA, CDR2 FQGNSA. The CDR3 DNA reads TGTGCCAGCAGCTTGACAGGGGACCCCTCCTACGAGCAGTACTTC. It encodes CASSLTGDPSYEQYF.

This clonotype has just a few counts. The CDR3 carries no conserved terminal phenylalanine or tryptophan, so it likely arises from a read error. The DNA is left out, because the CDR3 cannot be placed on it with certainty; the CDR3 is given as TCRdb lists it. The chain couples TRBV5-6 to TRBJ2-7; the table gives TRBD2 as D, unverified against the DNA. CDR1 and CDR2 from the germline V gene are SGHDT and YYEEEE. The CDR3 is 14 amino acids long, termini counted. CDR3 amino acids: CASSQRAGLAGALS.

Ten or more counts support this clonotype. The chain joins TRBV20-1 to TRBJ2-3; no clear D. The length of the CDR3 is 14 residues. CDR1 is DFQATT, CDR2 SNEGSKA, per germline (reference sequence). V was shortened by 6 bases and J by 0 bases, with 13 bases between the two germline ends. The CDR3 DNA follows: TGCAGTGCCTGCAGTCCCCCTAGCACAGATACGCAGTATTTT. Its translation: CSACSPPSTDTQYF.

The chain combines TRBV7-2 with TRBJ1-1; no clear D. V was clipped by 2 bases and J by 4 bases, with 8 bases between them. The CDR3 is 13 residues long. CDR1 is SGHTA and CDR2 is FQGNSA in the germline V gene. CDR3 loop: CASSLRDGTEAFF. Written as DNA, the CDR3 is TGTGCCAGCAGCTTAAGGGATGGCACTGAAGCTTTCTTT.

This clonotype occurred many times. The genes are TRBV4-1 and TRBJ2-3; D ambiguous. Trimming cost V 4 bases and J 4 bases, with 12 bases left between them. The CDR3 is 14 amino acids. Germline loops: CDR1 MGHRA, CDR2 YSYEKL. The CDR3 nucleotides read TGCGCCAGCAGCCGTGAGGTCTGGTCAGATACGCAGTATTTT. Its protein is CASSREVWSDTQYF.

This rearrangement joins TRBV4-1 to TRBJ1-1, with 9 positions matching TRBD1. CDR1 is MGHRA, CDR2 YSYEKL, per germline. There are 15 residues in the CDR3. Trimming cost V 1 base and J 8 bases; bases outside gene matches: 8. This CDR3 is CASSQANRGRLEAFF. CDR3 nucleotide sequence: TGCGCCAGCAGCCAAGCGAACAGGGGGCGTCTAGAAGCTTTCTTT.

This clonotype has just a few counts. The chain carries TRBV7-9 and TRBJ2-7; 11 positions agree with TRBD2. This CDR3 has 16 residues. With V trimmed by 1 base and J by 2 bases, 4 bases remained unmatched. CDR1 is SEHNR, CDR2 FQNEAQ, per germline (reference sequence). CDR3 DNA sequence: TGTGCCAGCAGCTTAGGAACTAGCGGGAGCGCCTACGAGCAGTACTTC. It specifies CASSLGTSGSAYEQYF.